The sequence of this T cell receptor (beta chain) was determined in a study of T cell responses to AZD1222 COVID-19 vaccine. Overall study: Whether given at about 4 or about 12 weeks, second doses were pooled. Regarding the study as a whole: A mostly white British donor set with more females was recruited, and clonal diversity was possibly underestimated. Vaccine-associated CD4 TCRs spanned spike, dominant at 160-218 and 743-854. Repertoire sampling occurred only after the peak T cell response.

This CDR3 has 15 residues. After removal of 4 bases from V and 7 bases from J, the junction contained 10 bases not matched to a gene. Germline V gene sequence: CDR1 LNHDA, CDR2 SQIVND (reference sequence). This table comes from immunoSEQ multiplex PCR, and its TCRdb copy is limited to in-frame clones, with some not included. The sample has about 160,000 clones; 94% are singletons. Worth noting for this clone: Its antigen is unknown.

This clonotype originated in an adult in good health. V and J are TRBV19 and TRBJ2-1; TRBD2 matches at 7 bases. This sample comprised peripheral blood, obtained on day 0 of AZD1222 vaccination. The CDR3 DNA reads as TGTGCCAGTAGTACCGGGACTCGCGGGGGAAATGAGCAGTTCTTC. Amino acid sequence: CASSTGTRGGNEQFF. Filled out from reference TRBV19 and TRBJ2-1, the complete variable domain reads DGGITQSPKYLFRKEGQNVTLSCEQNLNHDAMYWYRQDPGQGLRLIYYSQIVNDFQKGDIAEGYSVSREKKESFPLTVTSAQKNPTAFYLCASSTGTRGGNEQFFGPGTRLTVL.